The entry below gives a single TCR beta chain sequence along with its context. The CDR3 is 15 residues long. Looked up from germline, CDR1 is SEHNR and CDR2 is FQNEAQ (reference sequence). V gave up 4 bases and J gave up 7 bases, with 16 bases separating them. The entry originates in a study of T-cell reconstitution after alpha-beta-depleted transplantation in children. The TCRbeta library incorporated unique molecular identifiers. TCRdb fed the PCR reads into MiXCR, producing one record per CDR3 protein. The sample records 440,000 or so distinct CDR3 sequences, roughly a tenth being singletons. V gene TRBV7-9 combines with J gene TRBJ1-4; possibly TRBD1 for D (5 bases). The sequence derives from a human donor who donated a stem cell graft to a child with acute myeloid leukemia. Here the sequenced sample was PBMCs from the stem cell graft donor, taken from the stem cell graft. In DNA, the CDR3 is TGTGCCAGCAGCTCTTCCTTGGGACTGATTGAAAAACTGTTTTTT. Translating it yields CASSSSLGLIEKLFF.